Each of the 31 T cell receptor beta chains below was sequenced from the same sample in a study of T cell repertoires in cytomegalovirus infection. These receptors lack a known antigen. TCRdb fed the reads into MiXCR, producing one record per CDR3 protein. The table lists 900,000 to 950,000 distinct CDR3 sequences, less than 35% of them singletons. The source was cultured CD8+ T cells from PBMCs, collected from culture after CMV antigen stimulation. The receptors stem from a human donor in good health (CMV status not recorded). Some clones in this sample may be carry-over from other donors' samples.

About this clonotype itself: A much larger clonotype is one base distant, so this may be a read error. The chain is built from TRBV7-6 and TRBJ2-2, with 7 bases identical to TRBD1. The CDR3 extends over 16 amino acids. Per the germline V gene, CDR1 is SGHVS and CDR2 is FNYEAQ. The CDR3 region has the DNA TGTGTCAGCAGCCCCACCCTAAGACAGGGAAACGGGGAGCTGTTTTTT. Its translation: CVSSPTLRQGNGELFF. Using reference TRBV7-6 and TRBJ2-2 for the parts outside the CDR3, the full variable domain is GAGVSQSPRYKVTKRGQDVALRCDPISGHVSLYWYRQALGQGPEFLTYFNYEAQQDKSGLPNDRFSAERPEGSISTLTIQRTEQRDSAMYRCVSSPTLRQGNGELFFGEGSRLTVL.

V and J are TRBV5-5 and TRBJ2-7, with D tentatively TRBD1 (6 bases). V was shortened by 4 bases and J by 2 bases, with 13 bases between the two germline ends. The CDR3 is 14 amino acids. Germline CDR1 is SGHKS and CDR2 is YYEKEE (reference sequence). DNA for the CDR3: TGTGCCAGCAGCGTAGGGACAAGAGCCTACGAGCAGTACTTC. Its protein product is CASSVGTRAYEQYF.

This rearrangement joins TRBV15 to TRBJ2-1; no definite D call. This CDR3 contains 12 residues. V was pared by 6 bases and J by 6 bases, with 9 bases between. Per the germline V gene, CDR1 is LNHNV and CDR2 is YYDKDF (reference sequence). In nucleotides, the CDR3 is TGTGCCACCAGGTCGGGTTCCAATGAGCAGTTCTTC. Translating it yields CATRSGSNEQFF.

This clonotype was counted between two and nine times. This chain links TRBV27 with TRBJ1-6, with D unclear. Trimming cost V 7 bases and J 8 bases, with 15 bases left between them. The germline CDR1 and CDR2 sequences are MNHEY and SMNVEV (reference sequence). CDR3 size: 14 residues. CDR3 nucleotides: TGTGCCAGCATGCCCGGGATCGATGATTCACCCCTCCACTTT. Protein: CASMPGIDDSPLHF.

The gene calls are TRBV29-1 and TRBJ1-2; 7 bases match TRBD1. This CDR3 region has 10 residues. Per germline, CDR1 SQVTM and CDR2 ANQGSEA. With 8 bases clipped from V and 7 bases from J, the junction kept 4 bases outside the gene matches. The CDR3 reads CSTNRGGYTF. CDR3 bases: TGCAGCACGAACAGGGGTGGCTACACCTTC.

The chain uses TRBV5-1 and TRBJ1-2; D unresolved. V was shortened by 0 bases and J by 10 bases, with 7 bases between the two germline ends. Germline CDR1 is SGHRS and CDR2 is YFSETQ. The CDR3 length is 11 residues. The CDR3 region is CASSLGFDYTF. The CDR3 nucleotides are TGCGCCAGCAGCTTGGGGTTTGACTACACCTTC.

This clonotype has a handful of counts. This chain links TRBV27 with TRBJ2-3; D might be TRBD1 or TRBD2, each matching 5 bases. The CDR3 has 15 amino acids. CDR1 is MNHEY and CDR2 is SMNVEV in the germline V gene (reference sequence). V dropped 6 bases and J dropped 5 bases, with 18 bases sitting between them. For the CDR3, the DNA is TGTGCCAGCAGCAACCGGGGCAGGACTCAAGATACGCAGTATTTT. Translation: CASSNRGRTQDTQYF.

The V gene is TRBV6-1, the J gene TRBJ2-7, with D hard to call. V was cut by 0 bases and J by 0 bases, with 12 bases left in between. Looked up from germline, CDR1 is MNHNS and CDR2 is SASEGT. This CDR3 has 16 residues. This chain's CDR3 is CASSEAPPGRSYEQYF. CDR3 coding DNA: TGTGCCAGCAGTGAAGCCCCCCCCGGACGCTCCTACGAGCAGTACTTC.

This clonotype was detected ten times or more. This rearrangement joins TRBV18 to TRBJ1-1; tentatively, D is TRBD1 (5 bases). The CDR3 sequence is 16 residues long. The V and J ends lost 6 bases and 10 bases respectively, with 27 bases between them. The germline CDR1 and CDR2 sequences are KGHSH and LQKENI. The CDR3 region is CASSPRGRFATRGAFF. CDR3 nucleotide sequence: TGTGCCAGCTCTCCCCGGGGCAGGTTCGCCACCCGGGGAGCTTTCTTT. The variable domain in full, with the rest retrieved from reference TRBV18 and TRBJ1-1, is NAGVMQNPRHLVRRRGQEARLRCSPMKGHSHVYWYRQLPEEGLKFMVYLQKENIIDESGMPKERFSAEFPKEGPSILRIQQVVRGDSAAYFCASSPRGRFATRGAFFGQGTRLTVV.

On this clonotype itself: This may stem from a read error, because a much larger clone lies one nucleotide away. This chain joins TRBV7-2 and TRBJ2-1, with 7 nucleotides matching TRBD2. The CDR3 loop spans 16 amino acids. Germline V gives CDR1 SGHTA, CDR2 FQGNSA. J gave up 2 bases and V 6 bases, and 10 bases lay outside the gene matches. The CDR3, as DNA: TGTGCCAGCAGTACGAGCGGGGCTTTCCCCTACAATGAGCAGTTCTTC. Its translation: CASSTSGAFPYNEQFF. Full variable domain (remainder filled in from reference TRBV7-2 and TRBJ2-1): GAGVSQSPSNKVTEKGKDVELRCDPISGHTALYWYRQSLGQGLEFLIYFQGNSAPDKSGLPSDRFSAERTGGSVSTLTIQRTQQEDSAVYLCASSTSGAFPYNEQFFGPGTRLTVL.

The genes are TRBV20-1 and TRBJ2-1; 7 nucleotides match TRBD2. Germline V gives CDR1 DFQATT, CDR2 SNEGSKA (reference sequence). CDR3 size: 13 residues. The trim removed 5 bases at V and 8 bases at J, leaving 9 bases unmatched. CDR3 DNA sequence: TGCAGTGCTGATGGGGGGGGATTCGATGAGCAGTTCTTC. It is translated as CSADGGGFDEQFF.

CDR3 protein: CASSLSVAAGETQYF. For the CDR3, the DNA is TGTGCCAGCAGTTTATCGGTGGCAGCGGGGGAGACCCAGTACTTC. The chain is built from TRBV27 and TRBJ2-5, with 7 bases that match TRBD2. Germline V CDR1 and CDR2: MNHEY, SMNVEV (reference sequence). Trimming removed 0 bases from V and 5 bases from J; junction bases left unmatched: 6. The CDR3 covers 15 residues.

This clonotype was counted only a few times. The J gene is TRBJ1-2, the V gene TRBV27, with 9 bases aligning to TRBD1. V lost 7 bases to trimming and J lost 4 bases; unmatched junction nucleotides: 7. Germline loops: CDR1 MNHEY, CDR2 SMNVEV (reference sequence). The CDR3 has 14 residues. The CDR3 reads CASTTGGGSYGYTF. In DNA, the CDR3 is TGTGCCAGCACCACAGGGGGCGGAAGCTATGGCTACACCTTC.

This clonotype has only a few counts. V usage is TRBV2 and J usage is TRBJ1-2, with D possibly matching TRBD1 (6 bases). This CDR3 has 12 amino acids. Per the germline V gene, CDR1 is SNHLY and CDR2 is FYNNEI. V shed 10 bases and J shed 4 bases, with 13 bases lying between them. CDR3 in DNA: TGTGCCACCCAAGGGGGTTTCTATGGCTACACCTTC. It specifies CATQGGFYGYTF.

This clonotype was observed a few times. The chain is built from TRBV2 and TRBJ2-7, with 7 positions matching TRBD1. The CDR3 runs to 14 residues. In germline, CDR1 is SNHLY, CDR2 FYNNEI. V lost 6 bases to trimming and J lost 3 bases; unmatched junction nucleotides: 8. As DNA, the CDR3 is TGTGCCAGCAGGAGGGGACAGATTTACTACGAGCAGTACTTC. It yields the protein CASRRGQIYYEQYF.

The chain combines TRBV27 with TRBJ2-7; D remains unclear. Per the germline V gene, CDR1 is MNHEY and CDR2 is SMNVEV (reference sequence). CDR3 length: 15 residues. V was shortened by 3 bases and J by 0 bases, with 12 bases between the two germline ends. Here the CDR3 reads CASSFATYSSYEQYF. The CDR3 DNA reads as TGTGCCAGCAGTTTTGCGACATATTCCTCCTACGAGCAGTACTTC.

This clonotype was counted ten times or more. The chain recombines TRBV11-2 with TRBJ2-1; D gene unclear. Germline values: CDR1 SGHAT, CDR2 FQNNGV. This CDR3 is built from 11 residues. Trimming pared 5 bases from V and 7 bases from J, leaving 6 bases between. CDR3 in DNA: TGTGCCAGCAGCCCCCTAAATGAGCAGTTCTTC. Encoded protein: CASSPLNEQFF.

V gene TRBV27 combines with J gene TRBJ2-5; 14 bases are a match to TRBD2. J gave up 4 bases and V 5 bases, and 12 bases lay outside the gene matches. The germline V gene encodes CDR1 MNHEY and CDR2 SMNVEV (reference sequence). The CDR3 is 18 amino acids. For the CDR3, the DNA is TGTGCCAGCAGTGCCGGGACTAGCGGGGGTGGGTTGATAGAGACCCAGTACTTC. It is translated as CASSAGTSGGGLIETQYF.

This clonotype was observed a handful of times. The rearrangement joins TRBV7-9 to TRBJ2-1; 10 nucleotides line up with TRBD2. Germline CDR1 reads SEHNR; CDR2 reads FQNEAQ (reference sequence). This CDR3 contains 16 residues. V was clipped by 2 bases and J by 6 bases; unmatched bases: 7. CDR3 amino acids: CASSLRAGGLGNEQFF. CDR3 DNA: TGTGCCAGCAGCTTAAGAGCGGGGGGGCTCGGCAATGAGCAGTTCTTC.

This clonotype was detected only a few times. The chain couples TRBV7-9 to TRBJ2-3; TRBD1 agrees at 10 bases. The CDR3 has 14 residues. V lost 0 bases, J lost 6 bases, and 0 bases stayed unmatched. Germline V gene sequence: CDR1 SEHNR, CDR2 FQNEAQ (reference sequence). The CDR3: CASSLAGQGDTQYF. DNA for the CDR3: TGTGCCAGCAGCTTAGCGGGACAGGGGGATACGCAGTATTTT. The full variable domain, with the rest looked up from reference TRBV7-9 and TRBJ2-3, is DTGVSQNPRHKITKRGQNVTFRCDPISEHNRLYWYRQTLGQGPEFLTYFQNEAQLEKSRLLSDRFSAERPKGSFSTLEIQRTEQGDSAMYLCASSLAGQGDTQYFGPGTRLTVL.

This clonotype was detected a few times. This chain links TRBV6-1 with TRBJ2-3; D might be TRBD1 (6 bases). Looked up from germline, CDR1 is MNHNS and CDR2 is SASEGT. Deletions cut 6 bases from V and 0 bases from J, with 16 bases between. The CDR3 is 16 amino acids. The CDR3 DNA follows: TGTGCCAGCAGACCTCTACAGGGCATCAGCACAGATACGCAGTATTTT. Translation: CASRPLQGISTDTQYF.

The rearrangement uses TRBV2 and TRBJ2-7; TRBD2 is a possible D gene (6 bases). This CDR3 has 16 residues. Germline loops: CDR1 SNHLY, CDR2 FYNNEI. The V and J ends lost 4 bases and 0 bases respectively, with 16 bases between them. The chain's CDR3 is CASSVGTPVSSYEQYF. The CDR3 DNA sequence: TGTGCCAGCAGTGTGGGGACTCCCGTCAGCTCCTACGAGCAGTACTTC.

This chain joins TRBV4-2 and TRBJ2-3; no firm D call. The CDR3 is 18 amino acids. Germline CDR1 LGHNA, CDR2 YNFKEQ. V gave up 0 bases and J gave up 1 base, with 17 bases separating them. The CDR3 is CASSQDWSPIPGTDTQYF. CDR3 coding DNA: TGTGCCAGCAGCCAAGATTGGTCTCCCATACCCGGCACAGATACGCAGTATTTT.

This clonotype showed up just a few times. The CDR3 sequence is CASSSRFRTGGNQPQHF. In DNA form, the CDR3 reads TGTGCCAGCAGTTCCAGGTTCCGGACAGGGGGCAATCAGCCCCAGCATTTT. This chain connects TRBV28 to TRBJ1-5; 9 bases are shared with TRBD1. In germline, CDR1 is MDHEN, CDR2 SYDVKM. V was clipped by 4 bases and J by 2 bases; unmatched bases: 9. The CDR3 is 17 residues long.

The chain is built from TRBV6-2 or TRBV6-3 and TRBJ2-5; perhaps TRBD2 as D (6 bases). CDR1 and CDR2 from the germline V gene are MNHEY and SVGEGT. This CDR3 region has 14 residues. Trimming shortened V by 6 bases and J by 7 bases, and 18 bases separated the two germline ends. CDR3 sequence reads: CASRVGGTAGTQYF. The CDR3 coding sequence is TGTGCCAGCAGGGTAGGAGGGACCGCCGGGACCCAGTACTTC.

CDR3 coding DNA: TGTGCCAGCACCTTTAACGGGGGGGGCGGGAATGAGCAGTTCTTC. Encoded protein: CASTFNGGGGNEQFF. The chain recombines TRBV6-1 with TRBJ2-1; 8 bases line up with TRBD2. Unmatched junction bases numbered 12, after V lost 7 bases and J lost 7 bases. The CDR3 sequence is 15 residues long. Germline values: CDR1 MNHNS, CDR2 SASEGT.

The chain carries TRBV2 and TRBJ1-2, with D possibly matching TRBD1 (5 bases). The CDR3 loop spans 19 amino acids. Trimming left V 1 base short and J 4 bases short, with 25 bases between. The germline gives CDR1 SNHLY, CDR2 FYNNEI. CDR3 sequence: CASSEERGIAGKKSYGYTF. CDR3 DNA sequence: TGTGCCAGCAGTGAAGAGAGGGGTATAGCAGGGAAGAAGAGCTATGGCTACACCTTC.

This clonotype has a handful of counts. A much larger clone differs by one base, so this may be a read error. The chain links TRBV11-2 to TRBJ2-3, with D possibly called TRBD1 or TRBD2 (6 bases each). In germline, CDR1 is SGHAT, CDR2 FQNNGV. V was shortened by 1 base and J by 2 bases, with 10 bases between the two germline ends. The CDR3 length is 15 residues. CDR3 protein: CASSLAGAYTDTQYF. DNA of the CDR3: TGTGCCAGCAGCTTAGCGGGGGCCTACACAGATACGCAGTATTTT. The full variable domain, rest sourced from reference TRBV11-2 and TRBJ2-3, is EAGVAQSPRYKIIEKRQSVAFWCNPISGHATLYWYQQILGQGPKLLIQFQNNGVVDDSQLPKDRFSAERLKGVDSTLKIQPAKLEDSAVYLCASSLAGAYTDTQYFGPGTRLTVL.

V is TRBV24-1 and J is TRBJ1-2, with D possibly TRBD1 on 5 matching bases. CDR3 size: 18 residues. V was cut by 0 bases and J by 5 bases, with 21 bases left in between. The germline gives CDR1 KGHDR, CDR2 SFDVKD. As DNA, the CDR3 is TGTGCCACCAGTGATTTGCGGGCAGGGCCCGTCGATCCGTATGGCTACACCTTC. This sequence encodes CATSDLRAGPVDPYGYTF.

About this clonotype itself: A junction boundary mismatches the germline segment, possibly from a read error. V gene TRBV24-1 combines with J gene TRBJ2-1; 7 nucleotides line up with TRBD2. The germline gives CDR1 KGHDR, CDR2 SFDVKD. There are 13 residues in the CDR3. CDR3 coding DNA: TGTGTCACCGCTAGCGGAGTTTACAATGAGCAGTTCTTC. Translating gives CVTASGVYNEQFF.

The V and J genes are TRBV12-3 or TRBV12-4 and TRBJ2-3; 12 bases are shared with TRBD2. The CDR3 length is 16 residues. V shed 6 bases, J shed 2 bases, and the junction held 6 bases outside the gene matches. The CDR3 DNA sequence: TGTGCCAGCAGCTCGTGGACTAGCGGGGTCACAGATACGCAGTATTTT. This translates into CASSSWTSGVTDTQYF.